The entry below gives a single T cell receptor beta chain sequence along with its context. Its antigen is not identified. TCRdb's table, derived via immunoSEQ multiplex PCR, lists solely in-frame clones and lacks some. The sample has 90,000 or so clones, roughly 92% seen once; the top ten hold 4.7%. The data stem from a study of Tregs in tolerant kidney transplant recipients. General study points: The most relevant donor-specific Treg TCRbeta repertoire apparently came from expansion with activated donor B cells. The small number of patients limits these findings pending further validation. Biological reproducibility was not directly addressed, but technical replication error appeared minimal.

Thawed PBMCs were FACS-sorted into unstimulated CD4+CD25+CD127- regulatory T cells, CD4+CD25- non-regulatory cells, CD4 and CD8 cells. The sequence derives from a human donor in good health. The sample taken for sequencing was CD8+ T cells from blood.

The CDR3 is CASSKGFRGSNTEAFF. The CDR3 DNA sequence: TGTGCCAGCAGCAAAGGGTTCAGGGGGTCTAACACTGAAGCTTTCTTT. V is TRBV21-1 and J is TRBJ1-1; TRBD1, as called in the table, went unchecked against the DNA. TRBV21-1 is assigned pseudogene status. There are 16 residues in the CDR3.